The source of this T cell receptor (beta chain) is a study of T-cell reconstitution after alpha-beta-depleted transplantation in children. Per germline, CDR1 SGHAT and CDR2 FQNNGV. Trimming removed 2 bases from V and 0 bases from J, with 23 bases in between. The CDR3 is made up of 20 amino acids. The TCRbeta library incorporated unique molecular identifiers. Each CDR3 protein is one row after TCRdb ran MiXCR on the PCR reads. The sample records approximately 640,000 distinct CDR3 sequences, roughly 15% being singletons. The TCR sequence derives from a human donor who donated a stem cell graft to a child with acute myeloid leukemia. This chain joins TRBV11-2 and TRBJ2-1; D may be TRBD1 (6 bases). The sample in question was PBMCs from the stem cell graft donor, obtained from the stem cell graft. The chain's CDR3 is CASSLKVQGRLFSSYNEQFF. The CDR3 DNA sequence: TGTGCCAGCAGCTTAAAGGTACAGGGACGTTTGTTTAGCTCCTACAATGAGCAGTTCTTC.